The rows below give T cell receptor beta chains drawn from one sample of a study of blood T cell repertoires in COVID-19. This table comes from immunoSEQ multiplex PCR, and its TCRdb copy is limited to in-frame clones, with some not included. Among fewer than 500,000 clones, around 87% were seen once, and the ten largest hold 0.9% to 1.2%. Material: PBMCs or T cells enriched from blood (not recorded which). All receptors derive from a man aged 30-40 years who had recovered from COVID-19. CDR3s leave out the opening cysteine and the closing phenylalanine or tryptophan.

V: TRBV6-5; J: TRBJ2-6; CDR3: ASQGAYSGANVLT
V: TRBV5-1; J: TRBJ1-4; CDR3: ASSLRQGGEEKLF
V: TRBV27; J: TRBJ1-6; CDR3: ASSFLQSSYNSPLH
V: TRBV6-5; J: TRBJ1-2; CDR3: ASRGGQGYGYT
V: TRBV7-9; J: TRBJ2-2; CDR3: ASNSGTIGPGELF
V: TRBV21-1; J: TRBJ1-4; CDR3: ASRNRDRGWRTNEKLF
V: TRBV19; J: TRBJ2-2; CDR3: ASSWGSNTGELF
V: TRBV5-3; J: TRBJ1-5; CDR3: ARSSSGLLGQPQH
V: TRBV18; J: TRBJ1-2; CDR3: ASSLGTTLVDYGYT
V: TRBV5-5; J: TRBJ2-7; CDR3: ASSLGQTDSYEQY
V: TRBV4-2; J: TRBJ2-3; CDR3: ASSQDGLAGKDTQY
V: TRBV4-1; J: TRBJ2-1; CDR3: ASSQGEAANEQF
V: TRBV12-3/TRBV12-4; J: TRBJ2-4; CDR3: ASSPKNIQY
V: TRBV30; J: TRBJ2-3; CDR3: AWSVVNTPTDTQY
V: TRBV5-1; J: TRBJ1-3; CDR3: ASSLGQGGNTIY
V: TRBV6-6; J: TRBJ2-2; CDR3: ASSWTSGRTGELF
V: TRBV7-9; J: TRBJ1-5; CDR3: ASSRDREGQPQH
V: TRBV27; J: TRBJ2-5; CDR3: ASSSTGRWETQY
V: TRBV5-1; J: TRBJ1-5; CDR3: ASSPEVNSNQPQH
V: TRBV6-5; J: TRBJ1-6; CDR3: ASSQTEYNSPLH
V: TRBV28; J: TRBJ2-7; CDR3: ASNSRGGSYEQY
V: TRBV7-3; J: TRBJ2-2; CDR3: ASSLSRASGAGELF
V: TRBV3-1/TRBV3-2; J: TRBJ2-5; CDR3: ASSQEARGQGRIQETQY
V: TRBV6-5; J: TRBJ2-2; CDR3: ASEGQGAAGELF
V: TRBV7-9; J: TRBJ1-2; CDR3: ASSLATWTSYGYT
V: TRBV15; J: TRBJ1-1; CDR3: ATSRDRTLAGTEAF
V: TRBV9; J: TRBJ2-5; CDR3: ASSVGGLAGQETQY
V: TRBV5-4; J: TRBJ1-2; CDR3: ASRPDRSLYGYT
V: TRBV6-5; J: TRBJ1-2; CDR3: ASSYTKGLTNYGYT
V: TRBV28; J: TRBJ2-7; CDR3: ASSLYPGVTEQY
V: TRBV28; J: TRBJ2-3; CDR3: ASSSQGKGAADTQY
V: TRBV12-3/TRBV12-4; J: TRBJ1-5; CDR3: ASRDRTGQPQH
V: TRBV12-3/TRBV12-4; J: TRBJ2-7; CDR3: ASRTGATYEQY
V: TRBV10-2; J: TRBJ2-3; CDR3: AEGSTDTQY
V: TRBV10-2; J: TRBJ2-7; CDR3: ASSRREGGEQY
V: TRBV28; J: TRBJ1-2; CDR3: ASRFGGDYGYT
V: TRBV9; J: TRBJ2-3; CDR3: ASSAMGGLDSSTDTQY
V: TRBV3-1/TRBV3-2; J: TRBJ2-3; CDR3: ASSGLAERDTQY
V: TRBV10-3; J: TRBJ2-7; CDR3: AISESQGAYEQY
V: TRBV6-2/TRBV6-3; J: TRBJ2-3; CDR3: ASSYPLAGLETDTQY
V: TRBV27; J: TRBJ1-1; CDR3: ASSSGNQMNTEAF
V: TRBV12-3/TRBV12-4; J: TRBJ2-2; CDR3: ASNRQVSGELF
V: TRBV29-1; J: TRBJ2-3; CDR3: SVEEPRDTQY
V: TRBV6-5; J: TRBJ2-1; CDR3: AISRSRVYEQF
V: TRBV6-6; J: TRBJ2-7; CDR3: ASGRDRGYEQY